These 8 T cell receptor beta chains originate from one sample sequenced in a study of blood T cell repertoires in COVID-19. Some clones are missing from TCRdb's copy, which holds only in-frame ones; the method was immunoSEQ multiplex PCR. Of 250,000 or so clones detected, almost 90% appear once; the ten largest clones hold approximately 1.3%. The sequencing sample was made of peripheral blood. These receptors originate from an elderly man with acute or convalescent COVID-19.

The V gene is TRBV13, the J gene TRBJ1-2; TRBD1 agrees at 9 bases. Trimming removed 4 bases from V and 0 bases from J; junction bases left unmatched: 9. The germline CDR1 and CDR2 sequences are PRHDT and FYEKMQ (reference sequence). This CDR3 has 17 residues. The CDR3 spells CASSSVPGTGTNYGYTF. CDR3 nucleotides: TGTGCCAGCAGCTCAGTCCCAGGGACAGGGACTAACTATGGCTACACCTTC.

The count of this clone is one. The rearrangement uses TRBV18 and TRBJ2-5; no definite D call. The germline V and J ends were trimmed by 1 base and 1 base, with 10 bases remaining between them. This CDR3 comprises 15 residues. The germline CDR1 and CDR2 sequences are KGHSH and LQKENI. The CDR3 nucleotides are TGTGCCAGCTCACCACATCTGGGCCCCCAAGAGACCCAGTACTTC. Translating gives CASSPHLGPQETQYF.

The CDR3 DNA is TGTGCCAGTAGTATAGGCCAAAGTGACAGGGGGATCAAAAACATTCAGTACTTC. It specifies CASSIGQSDRGIKNIQYF. The chain employs TRBV19 and TRBJ2-4; 9 bases fit TRBD1. V was pared by 1 base and J by 3 bases, with 10 bases of the junction left unmatched. Germline CDR1 reads LNHDA; CDR2 reads SQIVND (reference sequence). CDR3 size: 18 residues.

The rearrangement joins TRBV14 to TRBJ2-1, with 7 bases that match TRBD1. After removal of 1 base from V and 4 bases from J, the junction contained 4 bases not matched to a gene. The V gene's germline CDR1 is SGHDN and CDR2 FVKESK. The CDR3 is made up of 15 amino acids. CDR3 sequence reads: CASSQGTGTYNEQFF. CDR3 nucleotides: TGTGCCAGCAGCCAAGGGACAGGAACTTACAATGAGCAGTTCTTC. Full variable domain (outside the CDR3, taken from reference TRBV14 and TRBJ2-1): EAGVTQFPSHSVIEKGQTVTLRCDPISGHDNLYWYRRVMGKEIKFLLHFVKESKQDESGMPNNRFLAERTGGTYSTLKVQPAELEDSGVYFCASSQGTGTYNEQFFGPGTRLTVL.

This chain links TRBV19 with TRBJ2-3; D might be TRBD1 (6 bases). Trimming removed 6 bases at V and 2 bases at J, with 18 bases between. The CDR3 length is 16 residues. Germline-derived CDR1 and CDR2 are LNHDA and SQIVND (reference sequence). The CDR3 reads CASRTGAGAFTDTQYF. The CDR3 nucleotides read TGTGCCAGTAGAACTGGGGCAGGGGCTTTCACAGATACGCAGTATTTT.

The CDR3 DNA reads as TGTGCCAGCGTCGTGGACAGGTACCCGAGCACTGAAGCTTTCTTT. Residues: CASVVDRYPSTEAFF. This chain uses TRBV6-5 with TRBJ1-1; 7 bases agree with TRBD1. Germline CDR1 and CDR2: MNHEY and SVGAGI. Trimming removed 8 bases from V and 4 bases from J; junction bases left unmatched: 13. This CDR3 is 15 amino acids long.

The chain joins TRBV3-1 (or the pseudogene TRBV3-2) to TRBJ2-1, with 8 bases identical to TRBD2. The CDR3 runs to 16 residues. V lost 7 bases, J lost 4 bases, and 12 bases stayed unmatched. Looked up from germline, CDR1 is LGHDT and CDR2 is YNNKEL (reference sequence). CDR3 sequence (DNA): TGTGCCAGCACGACTAACCGGGGGGGAGGGTACAATGAGCAGTTCTTC. Translated, it gives CASTTNRGGGYNEQFF.

This CDR3 is CASSSGQGGGGEKLFF. In DNA form, the CDR3 reads TGCGCCAGCAGCTCGGGACAGGGAGGTGGAGGTGAAAAACTGTTTTTT. The V and J genes are TRBV5-1 and TRBJ1-4; TRBD1 agrees at 9 bases. Germline CDR1 SGHRS, CDR2 YFSETQ. CDR3 length: 16 residues. The junction had 10 bases not matched to a gene; V was cut back by 3 bases and J by 7 bases.